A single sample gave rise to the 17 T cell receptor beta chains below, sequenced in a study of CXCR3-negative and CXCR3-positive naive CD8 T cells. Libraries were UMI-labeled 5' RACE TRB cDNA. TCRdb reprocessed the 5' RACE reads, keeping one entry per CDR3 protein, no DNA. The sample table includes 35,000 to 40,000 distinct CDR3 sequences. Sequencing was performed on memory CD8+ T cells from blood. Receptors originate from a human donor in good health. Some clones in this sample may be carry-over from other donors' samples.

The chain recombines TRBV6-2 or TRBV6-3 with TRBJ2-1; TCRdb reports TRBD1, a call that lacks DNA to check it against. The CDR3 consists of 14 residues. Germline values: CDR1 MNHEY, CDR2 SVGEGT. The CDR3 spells CASGRGGPYNEQFF.

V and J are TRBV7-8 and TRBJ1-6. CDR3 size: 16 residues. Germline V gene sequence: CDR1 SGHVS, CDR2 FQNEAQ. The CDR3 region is CASSLSPVGGSSPLHF.

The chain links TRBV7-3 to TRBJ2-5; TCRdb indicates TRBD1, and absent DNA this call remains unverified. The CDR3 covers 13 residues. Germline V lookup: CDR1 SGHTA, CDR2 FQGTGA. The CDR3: CASSLNPAETQYF. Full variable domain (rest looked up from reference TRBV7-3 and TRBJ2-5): GAGVSQTPSNKVTEKGKYVELRCDPISGHTALYWYRQSLGQGPEFLIYFQGTGAADDSGLPNDRFFAVRPEGSVSTLKIQRTERGDSAVYLCASSLNPAETQYFGPGTRLLVL.

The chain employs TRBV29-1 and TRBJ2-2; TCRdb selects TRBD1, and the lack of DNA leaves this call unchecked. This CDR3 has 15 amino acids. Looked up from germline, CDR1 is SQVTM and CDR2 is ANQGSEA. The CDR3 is CSVEGGTGYAGELFF.

CDR3 in amino acids: CASSLTSDYEQFF. This chain joins TRBV7-3 and TRBJ2-1; absent DNA, TCRdb's TRBD2 call cannot be checked. The CDR3 is 13 amino acids. CDR1 SGHTA and CDR2 FQGTGA come from the germline V gene.

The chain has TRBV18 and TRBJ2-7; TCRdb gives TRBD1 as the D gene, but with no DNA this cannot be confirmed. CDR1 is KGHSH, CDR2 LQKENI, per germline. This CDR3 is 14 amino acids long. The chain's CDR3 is CASGGGAHGYEQYF.

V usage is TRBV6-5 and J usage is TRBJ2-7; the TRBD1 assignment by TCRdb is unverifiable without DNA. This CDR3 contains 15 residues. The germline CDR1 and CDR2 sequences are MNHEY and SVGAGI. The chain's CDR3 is CASSYAGGATYEQYF.

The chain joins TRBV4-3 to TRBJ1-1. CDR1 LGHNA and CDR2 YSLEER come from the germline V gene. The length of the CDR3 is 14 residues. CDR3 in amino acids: CASSQSQLNTEAFF.

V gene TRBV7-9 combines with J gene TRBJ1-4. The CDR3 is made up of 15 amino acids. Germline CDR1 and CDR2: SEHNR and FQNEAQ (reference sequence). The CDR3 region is CASSRNTRNNEKLFF.

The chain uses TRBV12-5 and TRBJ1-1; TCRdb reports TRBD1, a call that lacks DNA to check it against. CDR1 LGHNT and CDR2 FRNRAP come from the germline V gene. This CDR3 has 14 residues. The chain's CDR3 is CASASGEILTEAFF.

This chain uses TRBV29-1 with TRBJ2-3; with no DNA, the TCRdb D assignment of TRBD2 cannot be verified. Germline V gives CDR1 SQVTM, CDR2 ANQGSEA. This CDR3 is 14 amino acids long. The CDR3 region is CSVAAPEGTDTQYF.

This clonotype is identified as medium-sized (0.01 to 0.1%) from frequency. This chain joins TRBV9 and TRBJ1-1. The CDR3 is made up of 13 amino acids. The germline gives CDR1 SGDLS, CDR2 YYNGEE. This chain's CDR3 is CASSVGVQAIAFF. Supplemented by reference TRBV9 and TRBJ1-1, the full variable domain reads DSGVTQTPKHLITATGQRVTLRCSPRSGDLSVYWYQQSLDQGLQFLIQYYNGEERAKGNILERFSAQQFPDLHSELNLSSLELGDSALYFCASSVGVQAIAFFGQGTRLTVV.

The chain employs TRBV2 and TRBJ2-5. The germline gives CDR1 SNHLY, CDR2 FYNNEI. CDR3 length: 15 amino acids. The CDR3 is CASTFGSLNQETQYF.

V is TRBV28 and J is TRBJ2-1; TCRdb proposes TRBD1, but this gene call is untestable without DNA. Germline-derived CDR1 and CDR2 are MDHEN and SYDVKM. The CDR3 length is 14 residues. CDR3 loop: CASTWGTGYNEQFF.

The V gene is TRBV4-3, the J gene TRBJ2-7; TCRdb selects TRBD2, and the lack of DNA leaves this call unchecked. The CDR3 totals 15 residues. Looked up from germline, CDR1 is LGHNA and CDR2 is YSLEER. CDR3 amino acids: CASSQDASGSNEQYF.

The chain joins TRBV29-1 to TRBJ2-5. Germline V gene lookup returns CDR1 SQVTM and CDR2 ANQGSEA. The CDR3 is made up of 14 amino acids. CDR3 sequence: CSAIYVGMGETQYF.

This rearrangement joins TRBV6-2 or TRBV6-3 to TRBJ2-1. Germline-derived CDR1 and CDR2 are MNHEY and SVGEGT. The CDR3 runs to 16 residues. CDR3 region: CASSYALGSSYNEQFF.